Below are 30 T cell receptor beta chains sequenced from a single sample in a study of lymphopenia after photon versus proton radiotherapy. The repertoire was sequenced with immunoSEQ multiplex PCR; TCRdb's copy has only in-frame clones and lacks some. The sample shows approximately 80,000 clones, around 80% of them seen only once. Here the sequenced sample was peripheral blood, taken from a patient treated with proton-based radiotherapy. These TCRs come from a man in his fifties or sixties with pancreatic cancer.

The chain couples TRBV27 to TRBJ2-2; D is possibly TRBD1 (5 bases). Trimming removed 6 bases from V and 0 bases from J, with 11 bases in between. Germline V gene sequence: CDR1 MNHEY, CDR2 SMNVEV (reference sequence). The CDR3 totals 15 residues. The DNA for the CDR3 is TGTGCCAGCAGCCCCGGACACACGAACACCGGGGAGCTGTTTTTT. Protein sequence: CASSPGHTNTGELFF.

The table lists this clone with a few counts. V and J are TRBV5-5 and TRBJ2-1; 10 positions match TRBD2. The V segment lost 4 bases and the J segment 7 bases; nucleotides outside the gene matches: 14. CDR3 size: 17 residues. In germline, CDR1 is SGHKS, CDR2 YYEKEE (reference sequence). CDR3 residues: CASSRGGLAALGNEQFF. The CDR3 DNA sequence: TGTGCCAGCAGCCGGGGCGGACTAGCGGCTCTCGGGAATGAGCAGTTCTTC.

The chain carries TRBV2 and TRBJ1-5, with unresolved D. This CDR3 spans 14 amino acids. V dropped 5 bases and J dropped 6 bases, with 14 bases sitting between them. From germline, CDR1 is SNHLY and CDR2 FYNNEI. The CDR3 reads CASSMTQATQPQHF. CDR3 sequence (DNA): TGTGCCAGCAGTATGACACAAGCAACTCAGCCCCAGCATTTT.

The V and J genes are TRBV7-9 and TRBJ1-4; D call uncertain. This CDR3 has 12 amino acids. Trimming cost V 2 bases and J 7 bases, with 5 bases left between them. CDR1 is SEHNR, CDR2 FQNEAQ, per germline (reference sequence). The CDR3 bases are TGTGCCAGCAGCTTATGGGGTGAAAAACTGTTTTTT. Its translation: CASSLWGEKLFF.

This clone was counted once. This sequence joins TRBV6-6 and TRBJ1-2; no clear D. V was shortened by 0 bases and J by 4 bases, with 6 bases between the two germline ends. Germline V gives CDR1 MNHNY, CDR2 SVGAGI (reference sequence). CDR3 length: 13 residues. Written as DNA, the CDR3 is TGTGCCAGCAGTTACTCGACCAGCTATGGCTACACCTTC. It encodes CASSYSTSYGYTF.

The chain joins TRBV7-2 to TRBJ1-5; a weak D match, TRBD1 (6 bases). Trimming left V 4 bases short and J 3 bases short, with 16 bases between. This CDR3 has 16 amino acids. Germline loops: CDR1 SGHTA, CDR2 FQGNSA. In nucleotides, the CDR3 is TGTGCCAGCAGCTCCCGGGACACGGGGGTCAATCAGCCCCAGCATTTT. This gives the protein CASSSRDTGVNQPQHF.

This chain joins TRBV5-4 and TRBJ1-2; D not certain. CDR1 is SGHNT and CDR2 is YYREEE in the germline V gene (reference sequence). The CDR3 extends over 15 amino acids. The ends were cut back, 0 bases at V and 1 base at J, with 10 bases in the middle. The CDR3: CASSLASTVNYGYTF. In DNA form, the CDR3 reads TGTGCCAGCAGCTTGGCCTCCACAGTTAACTATGGCTACACCTTC.

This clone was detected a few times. In DNA form, the CDR3 reads TGTGCCAGCAGCAAGTCCCGACTCCGGGACAACCAAGCTTGGTACTTC. Protein: CASSKSRLRDNQAWYF. This chain uses TRBV28 with TRBJ2-7; a weak D match, TRBD1 (6 bases). Germline CDR1 is MDHEN and CDR2 is SYDVKM. The CDR3 spans 16 residues. Trimming shortened V by 6 bases and J by 12 bases, and 30 bases separated the two germline ends. Filled out from reference TRBV28 and TRBJ2-7, the complete variable domain reads DVKVTQSSRYLVKRTGEKVFLECVQDMDHENMFWYRQDPGLGLRLIYFSYDVKMKEKGDIPEGYSVSREKKERFSLILESASTNQTSMYLCASSKSRLRDNQAWYFGPGTRLTVT.

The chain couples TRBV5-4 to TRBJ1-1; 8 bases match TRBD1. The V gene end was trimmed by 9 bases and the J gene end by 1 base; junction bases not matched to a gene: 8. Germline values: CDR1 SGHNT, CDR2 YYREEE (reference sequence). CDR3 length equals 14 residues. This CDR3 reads CATRDQGANTEAFF. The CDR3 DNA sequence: TGTGCCACCCGGGACCAGGGGGCGAACACTGAAGCTTTCTTT.

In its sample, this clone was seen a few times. CDR3 sequence: CASRIVRGAYNEQFF. For the CDR3, the DNA is TGTGCCAGCAGGATTGTCCGAGGGGCTTACAATGAGCAGTTCTTC. This chain uses TRBV11-2 with TRBJ2-1; D may correspond to TRBD1 or TRBD2 (5 bases each). Germline values: CDR1 SGHAT, CDR2 FQNNGV. The germline V and J ends were trimmed by 6 bases and 4 bases, with 16 bases remaining between them. This CDR3 spans 15 amino acids.

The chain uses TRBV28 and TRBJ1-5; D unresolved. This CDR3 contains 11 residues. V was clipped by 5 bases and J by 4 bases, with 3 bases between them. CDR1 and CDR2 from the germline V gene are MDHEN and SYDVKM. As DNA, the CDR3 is TGTGCCAGCAGTAAAAATCAGCCCCAGCATTTT. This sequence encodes CASSKNQPQHF.

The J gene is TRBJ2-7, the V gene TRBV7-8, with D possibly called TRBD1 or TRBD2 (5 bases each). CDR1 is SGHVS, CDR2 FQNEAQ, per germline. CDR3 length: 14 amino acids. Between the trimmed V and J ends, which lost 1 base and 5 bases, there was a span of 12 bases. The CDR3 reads CASSLVGTSHEQYF. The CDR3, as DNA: TGTGCCAGCAGCTTAGTAGGGACCAGCCACGAGCAGTACTTC.

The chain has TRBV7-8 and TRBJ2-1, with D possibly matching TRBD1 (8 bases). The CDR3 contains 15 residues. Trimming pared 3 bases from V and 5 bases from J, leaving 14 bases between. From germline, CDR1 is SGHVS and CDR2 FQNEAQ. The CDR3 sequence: CASSFRTGTNNEQFF. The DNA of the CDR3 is TGTGCCAGCAGCTTCCGGACAGGGACTAACAATGAGCAGTTCTTC.

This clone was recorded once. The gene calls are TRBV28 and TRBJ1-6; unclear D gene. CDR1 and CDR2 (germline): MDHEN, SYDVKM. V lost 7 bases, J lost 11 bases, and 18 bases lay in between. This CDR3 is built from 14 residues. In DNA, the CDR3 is TGTGCCAGCACCACTTCCGGAGGGTACACACCCCTCCACTTT. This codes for CASTTSGGYTPLHF.

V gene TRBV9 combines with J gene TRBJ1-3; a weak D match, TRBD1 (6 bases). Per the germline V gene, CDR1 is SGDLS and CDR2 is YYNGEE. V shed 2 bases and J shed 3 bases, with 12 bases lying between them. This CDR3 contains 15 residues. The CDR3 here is CASSVRGGGGNTIYF. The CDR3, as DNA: TGTGCCAGCAGCGTCAGAGGGGGAGGTGGAAACACCATATATTTT.

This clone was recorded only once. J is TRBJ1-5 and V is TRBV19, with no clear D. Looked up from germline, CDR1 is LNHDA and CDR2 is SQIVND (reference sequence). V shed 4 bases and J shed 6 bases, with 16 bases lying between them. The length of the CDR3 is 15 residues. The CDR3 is CASSKSSPTGQPQHF. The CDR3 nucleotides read TGTGCCAGTAGTAAGAGTTCCCCTACTGGTCAGCCCCAGCATTTT.

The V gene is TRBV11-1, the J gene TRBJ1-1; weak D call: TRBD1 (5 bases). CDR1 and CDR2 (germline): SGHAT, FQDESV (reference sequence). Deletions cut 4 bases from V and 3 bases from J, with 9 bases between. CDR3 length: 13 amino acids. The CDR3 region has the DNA TGTGCCAGCAGCTCCCGGGACCACACTGAAGCTTTCTTT. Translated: CASSSRDHTEAFF.

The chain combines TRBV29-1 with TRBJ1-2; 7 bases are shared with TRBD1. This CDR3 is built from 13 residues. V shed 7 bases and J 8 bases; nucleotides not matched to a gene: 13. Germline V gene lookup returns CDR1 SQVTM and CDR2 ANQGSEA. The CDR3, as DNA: TGCAGCGGAGCTACAGGGGTTAGGTCGGGCTACACCTTC. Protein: CSGATGVRSGYTF.

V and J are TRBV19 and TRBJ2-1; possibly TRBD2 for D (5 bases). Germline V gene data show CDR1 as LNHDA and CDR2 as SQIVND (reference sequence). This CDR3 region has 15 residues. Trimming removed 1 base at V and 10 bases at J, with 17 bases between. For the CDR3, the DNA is TGTGCCAGTAGTATAGGGGAGAAGACCTTGGGGGAGCAGTTCTTC. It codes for CASSIGEKTLGEQFF. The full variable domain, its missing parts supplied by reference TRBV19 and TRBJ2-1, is DGGITQSPKYLFRKEGQNVTLSCEQNLNHDAMYWYRQDPGQGLRLIYYSQIVNDFQKGDIAEGYSVSREKKESFPLTVTSAQKNPTAFYLCASSIGEKTLGEQFFGPGTRLTVL.

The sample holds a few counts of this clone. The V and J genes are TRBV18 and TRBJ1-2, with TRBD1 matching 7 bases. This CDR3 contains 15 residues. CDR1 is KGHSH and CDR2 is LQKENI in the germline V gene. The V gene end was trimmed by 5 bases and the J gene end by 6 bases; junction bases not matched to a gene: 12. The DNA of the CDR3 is TGTGCCAGCTCATCTTCTCTGACAGGGACCAATGGCTACACCTTC. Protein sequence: CASSSSLTGTNGYTF.

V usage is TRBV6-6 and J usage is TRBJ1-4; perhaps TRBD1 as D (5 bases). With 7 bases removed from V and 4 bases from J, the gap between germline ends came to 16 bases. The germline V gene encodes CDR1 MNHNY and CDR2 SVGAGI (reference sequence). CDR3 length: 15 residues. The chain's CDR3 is CASNQPGRNNEKLFF. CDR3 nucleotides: TGTGCCAGCAACCAACCGGGACGGAATAATGAAAAACTGTTTTTT.

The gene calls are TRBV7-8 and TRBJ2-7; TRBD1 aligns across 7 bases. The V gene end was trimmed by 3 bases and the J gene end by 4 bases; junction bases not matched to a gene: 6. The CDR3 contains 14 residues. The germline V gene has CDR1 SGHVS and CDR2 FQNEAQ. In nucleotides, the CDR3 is TGTGCCAGCAGCTTGGGACAGAAGAAATACGAGCAGTACTTC. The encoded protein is CASSLGQKKYEQYF.

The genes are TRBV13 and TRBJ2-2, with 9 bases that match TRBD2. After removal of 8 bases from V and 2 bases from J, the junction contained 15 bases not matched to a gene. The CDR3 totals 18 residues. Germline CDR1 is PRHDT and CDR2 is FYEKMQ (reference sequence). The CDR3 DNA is TGTGCCAGCCGCGGCAGGGGGAGACTAGCGGTCAACACCGGGGAGCTGTTTTTT. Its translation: CASRGRGRLAVNTGELFF.

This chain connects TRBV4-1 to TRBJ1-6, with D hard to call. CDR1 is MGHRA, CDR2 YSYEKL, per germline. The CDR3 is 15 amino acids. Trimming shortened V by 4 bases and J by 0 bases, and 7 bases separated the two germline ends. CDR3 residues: CASSLTDSYNSPLHF. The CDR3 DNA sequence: TGCGCCAGCAGCCTCACAGACTCCTATAATTCACCCCTCCACTTT.

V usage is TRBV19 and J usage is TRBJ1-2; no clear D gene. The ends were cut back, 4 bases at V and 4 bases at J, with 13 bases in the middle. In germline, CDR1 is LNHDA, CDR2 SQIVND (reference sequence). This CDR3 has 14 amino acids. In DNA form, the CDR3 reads TGTGCCAGTAGTACCTCGGAACGTAGCTATGGCTACACCTTC. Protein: CASSTSERSYGYTF.

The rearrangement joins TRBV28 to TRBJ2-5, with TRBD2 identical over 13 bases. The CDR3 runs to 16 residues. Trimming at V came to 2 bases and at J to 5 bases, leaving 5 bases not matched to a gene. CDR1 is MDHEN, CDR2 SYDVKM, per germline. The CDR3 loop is CASSLLRTSGSETQYF. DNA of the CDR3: TGTGCCAGCAGTTTACTCAGGACTAGCGGGAGTGAGACCCAGTACTTC. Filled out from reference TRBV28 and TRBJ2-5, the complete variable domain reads DVKVTQSSRYLVKRTGEKVFLECVQDMDHENMFWYRQDPGLGLRLIYFSYDVKMKEKGDIPEGYSVSREKKERFSLILESASTNQTSMYLCASSLLRTSGSETQYFGPGTRLLVL.

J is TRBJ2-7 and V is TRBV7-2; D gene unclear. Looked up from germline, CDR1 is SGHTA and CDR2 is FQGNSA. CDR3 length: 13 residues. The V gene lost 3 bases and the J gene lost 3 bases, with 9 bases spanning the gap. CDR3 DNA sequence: TGTGCCAGCAGCTTTGGGTTCAACTACGAGCAGTACTTC. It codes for CASSFGFNYEQYF.

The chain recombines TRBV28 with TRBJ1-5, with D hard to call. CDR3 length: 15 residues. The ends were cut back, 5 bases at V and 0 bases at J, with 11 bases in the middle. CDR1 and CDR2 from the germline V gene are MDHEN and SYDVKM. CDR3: CASSPRTASNQPQHF. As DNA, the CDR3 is TGTGCCAGCAGTCCCCGGACGGCTAGCAATCAGCCCCAGCATTTT.

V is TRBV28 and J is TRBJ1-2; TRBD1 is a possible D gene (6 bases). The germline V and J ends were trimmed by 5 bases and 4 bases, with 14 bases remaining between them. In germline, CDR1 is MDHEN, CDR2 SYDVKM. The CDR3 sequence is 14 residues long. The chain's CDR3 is CASSPSTGAYGYTF. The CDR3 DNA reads TGTGCCAGCAGTCCCTCGACAGGAGCCTATGGCTACACCTTC.

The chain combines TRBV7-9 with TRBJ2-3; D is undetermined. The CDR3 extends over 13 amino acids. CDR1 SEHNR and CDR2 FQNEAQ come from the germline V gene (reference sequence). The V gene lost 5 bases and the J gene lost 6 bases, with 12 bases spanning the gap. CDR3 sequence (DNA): TGTGCCAGCAGCCCGGATGTTGTCGATACGCAGTATTTT. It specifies CASSPDVVDTQYF.